This TCR beta chain was found in a study of blood T cell repertoires in COVID-19. Turning to the study itself: Whether acute or convalescent, the COVID-19 samples came from the United States, Italy and Spain. The analysed material was cDNA or gDNA that came from T cells, B-cell-depleted T cells, or PBMCs.

Original data processing: For nucleated cells, counts were estimated from reference gene primer amplification. Clones were read by immunoSEQ multiplex PCR, and TCRdb kept only the in-frame ones, dropping some. Clone size and the V and J calls come from that table; the DNA yielded D and trimming. This table holds just over 150,000 clones, roughly 82% found once. A remark on this clone: A read error may produce the germline difference seen at one junction end.

This CDR3 region has 10 residues. It was during active infection that Seattle patients were enrolled and then longitudinally followed. Material for sequencing was peripheral blood. The rearrangement links TRBV12-3 or TRBV12-4 to TRBJ1-2; maybe TRBD1 (5 bases). The TCR sequence derives from a woman in her thirties or forties with COVID-19, enrolled during active disease. CDR3 sequence: CASSRTTPIF. The CDR3 DNA follows: TGTGCCAGCAGCCGGACAACTCCGATTTTC.